Each of the 29 T cell receptor beta chains below was sequenced from the same sample in a study of radiotherapy plus CTLA-4 blockade in lung cancer. Repertoires were generated with immunoSEQ multiplex PCR, while TCRdb's copy carries only in-frame clones and drops some. The sample records over 70,000 clones, 86% being singletons. Sequences were derived from peripheral blood, sampled from a patient treated with radiotherapy plus ipilimumab. Receptor source: a human donor with non-small cell lung cancer who had a partial response to radiotherapy plus ipilimumab.

V gene TRBV10-3 combines with J gene TRBJ2-1, with 10 nucleotides matching TRBD2. Germline trimming cut 3 bases from V and 7 bases from J; bases unmatched to any gene: 6. Germline V gene lookup returns CDR1 ENHRY and CDR2 SYGVKD. The CDR3 loop spans 15 amino acids. Here the CDR3 DNA reads TGTGCCATCAGTGAACAGCTTAGCGGGAGGAATGAGCAGTTCTTC. Its translation: CAISEQLSGRNEQFF.

The chain is built from TRBV4-1 and TRBJ2-1, with D possibly being TRBD1 (6 bases). The CDR3 is 15 residues long. Germline loops: CDR1 MGHRA, CDR2 YSYEKL. Trimming shortened V by 1 base and J by 5 bases, and 12 bases separated the two germline ends. This chain's CDR3 is CASSQVWDTDNEQFF. In nucleotides, the CDR3 is TGCGCCAGCAGCCAAGTCTGGGACACCGACAATGAGCAGTTCTTC.

This rearrangement joins TRBV6-6 to TRBJ1-2; weak D call: TRBD1 (5 bases). The germline V gene has CDR1 MNHNY and CDR2 SVGAGI (reference sequence). The CDR3 spans 13 residues. Trimming pared 6 bases from V and 8 bases from J, leaving 16 bases between. This CDR3 reads CASRKTVGEGYTF. The CDR3 DNA sequence: TGTGCCAGCAGGAAGACAGTAGGTGAAGGCTACACCTTC.

V and J are TRBV2 and TRBJ1-1; 9 nucleotides agree with TRBD1. The CDR3 totals 15 residues. Trimming cost V 5 bases and J 6 bases; bases outside gene matches: 10. CDR1 is SNHLY and CDR2 is FYNNEI in the germline V gene. The CDR3 here is CASSYQGQGLAEAFF. The CDR3 bases are TGTGCCAGCAGTTACCAAGGACAGGGGCTAGCTGAAGCTTTCTTT.

This rearrangement joins TRBV5-1 to TRBJ1-1, with 8 bases that match TRBD1. In germline, CDR1 is SGHRS, CDR2 YFSETQ. This CDR3 contains 14 residues. The ends lost 5 bases at V and 2 bases at J; junction bases unmatched: 5. CDR3 sequence (DNA): TGCGCCAGCAGGCAGGGGGCGGAAAACACTGAAGCTTTCTTT. It yields the protein CASRQGAENTEAFF.

The V call is TRBV19, the J call TRBJ1-3; D is ambiguous. Trimming shortened V by 4 bases and J by 3 bases, and 7 bases separated the two germline ends. Germline CDR1 LNHDA, CDR2 SQIVND (reference sequence). The CDR3 contains 13 residues. DNA of the CDR3: TGTGCCAGTAGTAGCTCAGTTGGAAACACCATATATTTT. Translated: CASSSSVGNTIYF. Full variable domain (outside the CDR3, taken from reference TRBV19 and TRBJ1-3): DGGITQSPKYLFRKEGQNVTLSCEQNLNHDAMYWYRQDPGQGLRLIYYSQIVNDFQKGDIAEGYSVSREKKESFPLTVTSAQKNPTAFYLCASSSSVGNTIYFGEGSWLTVV.

V is TRBV5-1 and J is TRBJ2-1; TRBD2 matches at 8 bases. Per germline, CDR1 SGHRS and CDR2 YFSETQ. The V gene end was trimmed by 4 bases and the J gene end by 9 bases; junction bases not matched to a gene: 9. This CDR3 region has 14 residues. The CDR3 sequence: CASSTGTSNSEQFF. CDR3 bases: TGCGCCAGCAGCACCGGGACTAGTAACAGTGAGCAGTTCTTC. Drawing the rest from reference TRBV5-1 and TRBJ2-1, the complete variable domain is KAGVTQTPRYLIKTRGQQVTLSCSPISGHRSVSWYQQTPGQGLQFLFEYFSETQRNKGNFPGRFSGRQFSNSRSEMNVSTLELGDSALYLCASSTGTSNSEQFFGPGTRLTVL.

The chain combines TRBV5-6 with TRBJ2-7, with 8 bases matching TRBD1. The CDR3 is 13 amino acids. Germline loops: CDR1 SGHDT, CDR2 YYEEEE. V trimming: 1 base; J trimming: 6 bases; junction bases outside the gene matches: 3. This CDR3 reads CASSLNQGAEQYV. The DNA of the CDR3 is TGTGCCAGCAGCTTGAACCAGGGGGCCGAGCAGTACGTC.

The V call is TRBV19, the J call TRBJ2-3; TRBD1 might be the D (5 bases). CDR3 length equals 14 residues. Trimming removed 6 bases at V and 2 bases at J, with 12 bases between. Germline CDR1 is LNHDA and CDR2 is SQIVND (reference sequence). The CDR3, as DNA: TGTGCCAGTAGGGACACGCTGATCACAGATACGCAGTATTTT. Its translation is CASRDTLITDTQYF.

The chain's CDR3 is CASSKARWTTNQPQHF. CDR3 coding DNA: TGTGCCAGCAGCAAAGCGCGGTGGACAACTAATCAGCCCCAGCATTTT. The V gene is TRBV21-1, the J gene TRBJ1-5; the table's D gene call, TRBD1, was not cross checked with the DNA. TRBV21-1 is a known pseudogene. The CDR3 spans 16 residues.

The genes are TRBV7-2 and TRBJ1-4; 12 nucleotides line up with TRBD1. CDR3 length: 15 residues. Per the germline V gene, CDR1 is SGHTA and CDR2 is FQGNSA. Unmatched junction bases numbered 9, after V lost 8 bases and J lost 8 bases. The CDR3 DNA reads as TGTGCCAGCCACCAAACCGGGACAGGGGGCGAAAAACTGTTTTTT. Amino acids: CASHQTGTGGEKLFF.

The rearrangement uses TRBV18 and TRBJ1-1; D may be TRBD1 (5 bases). Trimming removed 3 bases from V and 5 bases from J, with 13 bases in between. The CDR3 totals 14 residues. Germline-derived CDR1 and CDR2 are KGHSH and LQKENI. The CDR3 sequence is CASSPFRVRTEAFF. DNA of the CDR3: TGTGCCAGCTCACCCTTCAGGGTACGGACTGAAGCTTTCTTT.

As for this clone: The missing conserved phenylalanine or tryptophan at the end of this CDR3 makes a read error likely. The DNA is omitted, as the CDR3 cannot be located on it reliably, and the CDR3 follows TCRdb's listing. The chain recombines TRBV25-1 with TRBJ2-4; TRBD1 is the table's D call, not checked against the DNA. The CDR3 adds up to 8 amino acids, both ends counted. CDR1 and CDR2 from the germline V gene are MGHDK and SYGVNS. The CDR3 loop reads CASSRRSG.

The rearrangement joins TRBV7-2 to TRBJ2-7, with TRBD1 as a possible D gene (6 bases). The germline V gene has CDR1 SGHTA and CDR2 FQGNSA. V lost 0 bases and J 0 bases, leaving 18 bases between the germline ends. There are 18 residues in the CDR3. CDR3 region: CASSLAVWGQPGSYEQYF. CDR3 bases: TGTGCCAGCAGCTTAGCTGTCTGGGGGCAGCCTGGCTCCTACGAGCAGTACTTC.

The chain carries TRBV28 and TRBJ2-7; 13 bases align to TRBD2. Germline V gene lookup returns CDR1 MDHEN and CDR2 SYDVKM. V shed 5 bases, J shed 3 bases, and the junction held 10 bases outside the gene matches. There are 17 residues in the CDR3. The CDR3 is CASSLRGLAGDGYEQYV. As DNA, the CDR3 is TGTGCCAGCAGTCTCCGCGGACTAGCGGGAGACGGCTACGAGCAGTACGTC.

The V call is TRBV5-4, the J call TRBJ2-5, with D perhaps TRBD2 (6 bases). The CDR3 contains 17 residues. Per the germline V gene, CDR1 is SGHNT and CDR2 is YYREEE (reference sequence). The V gene lost 4 bases and the J gene lost 5 bases, with 24 bases spanning the gap. CDR3 bases: TGTGCCAGCAGCCCCCCAAGGGGAGGCGCTTGGGAGGAGACCCAGTACTTC. It yields the protein CASSPPRGGAWEETQYF.

The V and J genes are TRBV4-1 and TRBJ2-1; 7 bases fit TRBD2. Per germline, CDR1 MGHRA and CDR2 YSYEKL. The CDR3 sequence is 17 residues long. The V and J ends lost 0 bases and 1 base, in that order; junction bases with no gene match: 6. CDR3 loop: CASSQDPTSASYNEQFF. CDR3 coding DNA: TGCGCCAGCAGCCAAGACCCCACTAGCGCGTCCTACAATGAGCAGTTCTTC.

This chain uses TRBV19 with TRBJ2-3; 14 bases fit TRBD2. Germline values: CDR1 LNHDA, CDR2 SQIVND (reference sequence). The CDR3 spans 18 residues. The junction had 10 bases not matched to a gene; V was cut back by 4 bases and J by 4 bases. For the CDR3, the DNA is TGTGCCAGTAGTAACACCGGGACTAGCGGGAGTTGGGCAGATACGCAGTATTTT. This gives the protein CASSNTGTSGSWADTQYF.

The rearrangement links TRBV21-1 to TRBJ1-1. TRBV21-1 counts as a pseudogene. The CDR3 is 13 amino acids. This CDR3 is CASSKGRGTEAFF. As DNA, the CDR3 is TGTGCCAGCAGCAAAGGGAGAGGTACTGAAGCTTTCTTT.

The chain recombines TRBV5-4 with TRBJ2-5; the match to TRBD1 covers 9 bases. Unmatched junction bases numbered 11, after V lost 4 bases and J lost 4 bases. CDR1 SGHNT and CDR2 YYREEE come from the germline V gene (reference sequence). This CDR3 has 16 amino acids. Here the CDR3 DNA reads TGTGCCAGCAGCCCCCCGGACAGGGGACTGGGAGAGACCCAGTACTTC. Protein: CASSPPDRGLGETQYF.

The J gene is TRBJ2-4, the V gene TRBV6-5; the match to TRBD1 covers 9 bases. Looked up from germline, CDR1 is MNHEY and CDR2 is SVGAGI. After removal of 4 bases from V and 12 bases from J, the junction contained 4 bases not matched to a gene. CDR3 length: 12 amino acids. The DNA for the CDR3 is TGTGCCAGCAGTTTGGGGACAGGGTATCAGTACTTC. Its protein product is CASSLGTGYQYF.

The rearrangement joins TRBV2 to TRBJ2-1, with 7 bases matching TRBD2. Germline V gene lookup returns CDR1 SNHLY and CDR2 FYNNEI. The CDR3 covers 16 residues. J was trimmed by 5 bases and V by 2 bases; bases with no gene match: 9. Written as DNA, the CDR3 is TGTGCCAGCAGTGAATACCGGGGCGGGAGTAACAATGAGCAGTTCTTC. Its protein is CASSEYRGGSNNEQFF.

The chain employs TRBV4-3 and TRBJ2-3; D call uncertain. The germline V and J ends were trimmed by 1 base and 0 bases, with 5 bases remaining between them. The CDR3 is 14 residues long. Germline V gives CDR1 LGHNA, CDR2 YSLEER. The CDR3 nucleotides read TGCGCCAGCAGCCAAGGAGGTAGCACAGATACGCAGTATTTT. Translation gives CASSQGGSTDTQYF.

CDR3 DNA sequence: TGTGCCAGCAGCTTCGGAATCAGAAGGGGACAGGGGGCTGAAGCTTTCTTT. It encodes CASSFGIRRGQGAEAFF. The chain carries TRBV5-6 and TRBJ1-1; TRBD1 matches at 11 bases. From germline, CDR1 is SGHDT and CDR2 YYEEEE. The J segment lost 6 bases and the V segment lost 2 bases, leaving 12 bases of the junction unmatched. The CDR3 is made up of 17 amino acids.

The J gene is TRBJ1-5, the V gene TRBV5-4; D ambiguous. This CDR3 region has 16 residues. Germline values: CDR1 SGHNT, CDR2 YYREEE (reference sequence). Trimming stripped 2 bases from V and 0 bases from J, with 12 bases between. CDR3 bases: TGTGCCAGCAGCTTAACCCCAGGTGGTAGCAATCAGCCCCAGCATTTT. This gives the protein CASSLTPGGSNQPQHF.

V is TRBV12-5 and J is TRBJ2-1; weak D call: TRBD2 (5 bases). Germline V gene sequence: CDR1 LGHNT, CDR2 FRNRAP. The CDR3 length is 18 residues. Trimming took off 4 bases at V and 0 bases at J, with 19 bases between the two ends. The CDR3 is CASGSPGVSLSSYNEQFF. In DNA, the CDR3 is TGTGCTAGTGGTTCCCCCGGGGTGTCGCTGAGCTCCTACAATGAGCAGTTCTTC.

This chain uses TRBV7-2 with TRBJ1-2, with 9 bases matching TRBD1. The CDR3 loop spans 15 amino acids. With 3 bases clipped from V and 6 bases from J, the junction kept 8 bases outside the gene matches. CDR1 SGHTA and CDR2 FQGNSA come from the germline V gene. CDR3 in DNA: TGTGCCAGCAGCTTTCAGCCAGGGACAGGGCATGGCTACACCTTC. Protein: CASSFQPGTGHGYTF.

The V and J genes are TRBV28 and TRBJ1-2; no firm D call. Germline CDR1 is MDHEN and CDR2 is SYDVKM. Trimming left V 6 bases short and J 1 base short, with 12 bases between. The CDR3 is made up of 14 amino acids. This CDR3 reads CASRQGSLNYGYTF. In DNA form, the CDR3 reads TGTGCCAGCAGGCAAGGGAGCCTTAACTATGGCTACACCTTC.

V is TRBV5-1 and J is TRBJ2-1; the match to TRBD2 covers 12 bases. V dropped 4 bases and J dropped 13; count of bases not matched to a gene: 27. Germline-derived CDR1 and CDR2 are SGHRS and YFSETQ. The length of the CDR3 is 20 residues. CDR3 in DNA: TGCGCCAGCAGCATAACCGGGACAGGGGTCCCTAGCGGGAGGGCCTCTCTTCAGTTCTTC. Protein product: CASSITGTGVPSGRASLQFF.